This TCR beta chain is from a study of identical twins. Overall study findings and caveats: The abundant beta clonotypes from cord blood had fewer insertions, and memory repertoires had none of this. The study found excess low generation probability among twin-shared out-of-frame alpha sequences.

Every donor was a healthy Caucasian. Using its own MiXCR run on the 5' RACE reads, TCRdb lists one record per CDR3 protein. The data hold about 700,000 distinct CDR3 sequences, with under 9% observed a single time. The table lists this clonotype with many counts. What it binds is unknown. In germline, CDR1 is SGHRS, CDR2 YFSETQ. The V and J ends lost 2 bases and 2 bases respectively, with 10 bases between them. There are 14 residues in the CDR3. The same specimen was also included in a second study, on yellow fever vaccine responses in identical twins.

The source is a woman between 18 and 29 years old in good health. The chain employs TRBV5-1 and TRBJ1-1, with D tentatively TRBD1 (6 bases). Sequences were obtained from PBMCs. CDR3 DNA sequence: TGCGCCAGCAGCTTACAGGGATCCAACACTGAAGCTTTCTTT. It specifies CASSLQGSNTEAFF.